One sample yielded the 27 T cell receptor beta chains listed below, sequenced in a study of T-cell memory formation after mild COVID-19 (dated by TCRdb to the early 2020s). Receptor amplification or capture employed 5' RACE. The sequencer listed for this sample is Illumina NovaSeq 6000. Clones were called with MiXCR by TCRdb after fastp trimmed the public reads at Q25, and only in-frame beta chains were retained. Every CDR3 protein is listed once, alongside the most common genes and DNA of its rows. This sample is represented by approximately 570,000 distinct CDR3 sequences; more than 15% of them were singletons. 9.5% to 15% of the sample is held by the ten biggest clonotypes. The specimen sequenced was PBMCs or a T cell subset sorted from them (not recorded which). These receptors were obtained from an adult woman who had mild COVID-19 (a few samples of this study predate the infection). The sample titles of this study are shuffled in the database, so cell type and time point are left out; the donor was told from shared clones.

The rearrangement uses TRBV20-1 and TRBJ2-2, with D possibly TRBD2 on 6 matching bases. This CDR3 is built from 13 residues. Looked up from germline, CDR1 is DFQATT and CDR2 is SNEGSKA (reference sequence). Trimming left V 3 bases short and J 5 bases short, with 10 bases between. The CDR3 spells CSARGTGTGELFF. DNA for the CDR3: TGCAGTGCTAGGGGGACTGGGACCGGGGAGCTGTTTTTT.

Regarding this clonotype: With a much larger clone just one base away, this may be a read error. The rearrangement links TRBV2 to TRBJ2-1, with D unresolved. The DNA matches TRBJ2-7 better at its end, which makes the J call doubtful. The CDR3 consists of 11 residues. CDR1 and CDR2 from the germline V gene are SNHLY and FYNNEI. The CDR3 DNA is TGTGCCAGCAGTGCCGACAATGAGCAGTACTTC. Translation gives CASSADNEQYF.

This clonotype has only a few counts. This chain uses TRBV4-3 with TRBJ2-2; 9 bases fit TRBD2. Trimming removed 0 bases from V and 6 bases from J; junction bases left unmatched: 14. The CDR3 has 19 amino acids. Germline V gene lookup returns CDR1 LGHNA and CDR2 YSLEER. The CDR3 loop is CASSQDFLGGRAVAGELFF. DNA for the CDR3: TGCGCCAGCAGCCAAGATTTTCTGGGCGGGAGGGCCGTGGCCGGGGAGCTGTTTTTT.

The chain couples TRBV5-1 to TRBJ1-1; 7 bases are a match to TRBD1. CDR1 and CDR2 from the germline V gene are SGHRS and YFSETQ. V dropped 1 base and J dropped 4; count of bases not matched to a gene: 7. This CDR3 is built from 15 residues. This CDR3 reads CASSLSGQDITEAFF. The CDR3 DNA reads as TGCGCCAGCAGCTTGTCCGGACAGGACATCACTGAAGCTTTCTTT.

The J gene is TRBJ2-5, the V gene TRBV5-6, with D maybe TRBD2 (6 bases). The CDR3 consists of 15 residues. The germline V gene has CDR1 SGHDT and CDR2 YYEEEE. V lost 8 bases and J lost 5, with 22 bases in between. CDR3 residues: CASNRRAERRETQYF. CDR3 DNA: TGTGCCAGTAACCGGAGGGCGGAACGGCGGGAGACCCAGTACTTC.

The V call is TRBV7-2, the J call TRBJ1-3; weak D call: TRBD1 (5 bases). The V gene lost 5 bases and the J gene lost 1 base, with 12 bases spanning the gap. CDR1 is SGHTA and CDR2 is FQGNSA in the germline V gene. CDR3 length equals 15 residues. The CDR3 reads CASSTQPGSGNTIYF. For the CDR3, the DNA is TGTGCCAGCAGCACCCAGCCAGGGTCTGGAAACACCATATATTTT.

This clonotype was detected a few times. The CDR3 loop reads CASSVGQGAYYEQYF. CDR3 nucleotide sequence: TGTGCCAGCAGCGTCGGACAGGGGGCATACTACGAGCAGTACTTC. The V and J genes are TRBV9 and TRBJ2-7; 11 nucleotides align to TRBD1. Per the germline V gene, CDR1 is SGDLS and CDR2 is YYNGEE. J lost 3 bases, V lost 2 bases, and 4 bases had no gene match. This CDR3 region has 15 residues.

This clonotype appeared a few times. The chain carries TRBV7-2 and TRBJ2-7; 7 bases agree with TRBD2. Germline CDR1 SGHTA, CDR2 FQGNSA. The CDR3 length is 15 residues. J was trimmed by 1 base and V by 2 bases; bases with no gene match: 5. DNA of the CDR3: TGTGCCAGCAGCTTAAGCGCACTAGCGTCCTACGAGCAGTACTTC. Its protein is CASSLSALASYEQYF.

This clonotype was picked up a small number of times. The chain combines TRBV29-1 with TRBJ2-7; D possibly corresponds to TRBD1 (6 bases). V was pared by 3 bases and J by 3 bases, with 15 bases between. Germline CDR1 and CDR2: SQVTM and ANQGSEA. The CDR3 loop spans 14 amino acids. CDR3 nucleotide sequence: TGCAGCGTTGACATCCCCAGGACAGACTACGAGCAGTACTTC. This codes for CSVDIPRTDYEQYF.

There are many counts of this clonotype. The gene calls are TRBV4-1 and TRBJ2-4, with D tentatively TRBD1 or TRBD2 (8 bases each). Germline CDR1 and CDR2: MGHRA and YSYEKL. This CDR3 has 18 residues. With 4 bases removed from V and 0 bases from J, the gap between germline ends came to 19 bases. In DNA, the CDR3 is TGCGCCAGCAGCCCAGGACTAGCAGGGGGCTTAGCCAAAAACATTCAGTACTTC. It is translated as CASSPGLAGGLAKNIQYF.

The chain is built from TRBV7-2 and TRBJ2-5; D call uncertain. This CDR3 region has 15 residues. Germline V gene lookup returns CDR1 SGHTA and CDR2 FQGNSA. V gave up 3 bases and J gave up 0 bases, with 11 bases separating them. The CDR3 region has the DNA TGTGCCAGCAGCTTGGCCGGGTCAGACCAAGAGACCCAGTACTTC. This encodes CASSLAGSDQETQYF.

This clonotype has just a few counts. This chain links TRBV25-1 with TRBJ1-1; D might be TRBD1 (6 bases). This CDR3 comprises 14 residues. Deletions cut 6 bases from V and 6 bases from J, with 17 bases between. Germline V gives CDR1 MGHDK, CDR2 SYGVNS. CDR3 DNA: TGTGCCAGCAGGGAGACCTCAAGGGGGGCTGAAGCTTTCTTT. This gives the protein CASRETSRGAEAFF.

The chain employs TRBV7-9 and TRBJ2-7, with D maybe TRBD1 (6 bases). V gave up 5 bases and J gave up 5 bases, with 13 bases separating them. The CDR3 is 13 amino acids. The germline CDR1 and CDR2 sequences are SEHNR and FQNEAQ (reference sequence). The CDR3 sequence: CASSPDRPDEQYF. The DNA for the CDR3 is TGTGCCAGCAGCCCAGACAGGCCCGACGAGCAGTACTTC.

This clonotype was seen a few times. V gene TRBV20-1 combines with J gene TRBJ2-1; the match to TRBD2 covers 11 bases. Losses at the gene ends were 5 bases for V and 0 bases for J; bases not matched to a gene: 15. Germline CDR1 is DFQATT and CDR2 is SNEGSKA (reference sequence). CDR3 length: 19 amino acids. The CDR3 here is CSAPFIPSGRHLSYNEQFF. CDR3 in DNA: TGCAGTGCTCCCTTTATCCCTAGCGGGAGGCACCTCTCCTACAATGAGCAGTTCTTC.

The CDR3 sequence: CASSESGRGEVTGELFF. DNA for the CDR3: TGTGCCAGCAGTGAATCCGGCAGGGGGGAGGTCACCGGGGAGCTGTTTTTT. The chain uses TRBV25-1 and TRBJ2-2; maybe TRBD1 (7 bases). Between the trimmed V and J ends, which lost 1 base and 4 bases, there was a span of 16 bases. The CDR3 has 17 amino acids. Looked up from germline, CDR1 is MGHDK and CDR2 is SYGVNS.

There are a few counts of this clonotype. One junction end disagrees with the germline gene, perhaps due to a read error. The J gene is TRBJ2-2, the V gene TRBV11-3, with 9 bases fitting TRBD1. Germline V gene sequence: CDR1 SGHNT, CDR2 YENEEA. The length of the CDR3 is 19 residues. CDR3 nucleotide sequence: TGTGCCAGCAGCGGGATGGGGTCCCGGGACAGGGCGAAGACCGGGGAGCTGTTTTTT. Translating gives CASSGMGSRDRAKTGELFF. Looking up the rest from reference TRBV11-3 and TRBJ2-2 gives the full variable domain: EAGVVQSPRYKIIEKKQPVAFWCNPISGHNTLYWYLQNLGQGPELLIRYENEEAVDDSQLPKDRFSAERLKGVDSTLKIQPAELGDSAVYLCASSGMGSRDRAKTGELFFGEGSRLTVL.

This clonotype was observed a few times. The chain employs TRBV12-3 or TRBV12-4 and TRBJ1-1; possibly TRBD1 for D (5 bases). The V and J ends lost 7 bases and 0 bases respectively, with 12 bases between them. The CDR3 is made up of 14 amino acids. The CDR3 sequence: CASNWGDVNTEAFF. CDR3 sequence (DNA): TGTGCCAGCAATTGGGGGGACGTGAACACTGAAGCTTTCTTT.

The rearrangement uses TRBV3-1 and TRBJ1-4, with D unclear. Germline V CDR1 and CDR2: LGHDT, YNNKEL (reference sequence). The CDR3 contains 15 residues. V was pared by 4 bases and J by 6 bases, with 15 bases between. Here the CDR3 reads CASSPRRIMDEKLFF. CDR3 sequence (DNA): TGTGCCAGCAGCCCCCGACGGATTATGGATGAAAAACTGTTTTTT.

This clonotype was found many times. The V call is TRBV27, the J call TRBJ2-3, with D possibly being TRBD1 or TRBD2 (5 bases each). Per the germline V gene, CDR1 is MNHEY and CDR2 is SMNVEV (reference sequence). V was pared by 2 bases and J by 8 bases, with 20 bases between. This CDR3 is 16 amino acids long. Here the CDR3 reads CASSLTGPTGISTQYF. The CDR3, as DNA: TGTGCCAGCAGTTTAACAGGACCGACGGGGATTAGTACGCAGTATTTT.

The rearrangement joins TRBV21-1 to TRBJ2-4; TRBD1, the table's D call, lacks a check against the DNA. TRBV21-1 constitutes a pseudogene. CDR3 length: 16 residues. The CDR3 is CASSKFADRPKNIQYF. CDR3 coding DNA: TGTGCCAGCAGCAAATTCGCTGACAGGCCAAAAAACATTCAGTACTTC.

The chain carries TRBV7-9 and TRBJ2-1; 8 bases line up with TRBD2. The trim removed 7 bases at V and 4 bases at J, leaving 9 bases unmatched. Germline V gene lookup returns CDR1 SEHNR and CDR2 FQNEAQ (reference sequence). The CDR3 totals 15 residues. CDR3 nucleotide sequence: TGTGCCAGCATCCTGAGCGGGAGTCAATACAATGAGCAGTTCTTC. Amino acids: CASILSGSQYNEQFF.

This clonotype was recorded a few times. This chain uses TRBV6-2 or TRBV6-3 with TRBJ2-7; either TRBD1 or TRBD2 may fit D (5 bases each). V lost 1 base to trimming and J lost 4 bases, with 5 bases between them. This CDR3 is 12 amino acids long. The V gene's germline CDR1 is MNHEY and CDR2 SVGEGT. CDR3 residues: CASSYWGYEQYF. The CDR3 coding sequence is TGTGCCAGCAGTTACTGGGGGTACGAGCAGTACTTC.

This chain connects TRBV7-2 to TRBJ2-3, with 13 bases matching TRBD2. V gave up 5 bases and J gave up 6 bases; unmatched junction bases: 5. The CDR3 contains 15 residues. CDR1 and CDR2 (germline): SGHTA, FQGNSA. CDR3 amino acids: CASSGGLAGVDTQYF. The CDR3 DNA follows: TGTGCCAGCAGCGGTGGACTAGCGGGGGTGGATACGCAGTATTTT. Full variable domain (missing parts from reference TRBV7-2 and TRBJ2-3): GAGVSQSPSNKVTEKGKDVELRCDPISGHTALYWYRQSLGQGLEFLIYFQGNSAPDKSGLPSDRFSAERTGGSVSTLTIQRTQQEDSAVYLCASSGGLAGVDTQYFGPGTRLTVL.

This clonotype turned up a few times. The chain recombines TRBV7-9 with TRBJ1-4; D unclear. The CDR3 contains 15 residues. Per the germline V gene, CDR1 is SEHNR and CDR2 is FQNEAQ (reference sequence). Trimming cost V 0 bases and J 8 bases, with 13 bases left between them. CDR3 residues: CASSLAQSAGEKLFF. In DNA, the CDR3 is TGTGCCAGCAGCTTAGCCCAGTCAGCGGGGGAAAAACTGTTTTTT.

This clonotype was seen a handful of times. This chain uses TRBV20-1 with TRBJ2-2; no reliable D call. The germline CDR1 and CDR2 sequences are DFQATT and SNEGSKA (reference sequence). V lost 3 bases to trimming and J lost 8 bases, with 10 bases between them. This CDR3 has 12 residues. CDR3 residues: CSASSRVGELFF. In DNA, the CDR3 is TGCAGTGCTAGTAGCCGGGTTGGGGAGCTGTTTTTT.

This clonotype came up a few times. This chain joins TRBV12-3 or TRBV12-4 and TRBJ2-3; weak D call: TRBD2 (5 bases). Between the trimmed V and J ends, which lost 3 bases and 2 bases, there was a span of 15 bases. The CDR3 totals 16 residues. CDR3 in DNA: TGTGCCAGCAGTTTTAGTAGCGACCAAACCACAGATACGCAGTATTTT. Translated: CASSFSSDQTTDTQYF.

The rearrangement links TRBV15 to TRBJ2-2; D is undetermined. Germline values: CDR1 LNHNV, CDR2 YYDKDF (reference sequence). The CDR3 runs to 14 residues. V was cut by 0 bases and J by 5 bases, with 7 bases left in between. CDR3 bases: TGTGCCACCAGCAGAGAAGTTAGTACCGGGGAGCTGTTTTTT. It yields the protein CATSREVSTGELFF.